The 18 T cell receptor beta chains below were found in one sample sequenced in a study of T cells in Graves' hyperthyroidism and ophthalmopathy. Researchers took RNA transcripts and amplified the TCR beta CDR3 regions from them. Researchers ran a first-round RT-PCR on the TCR CDR3 using the HTBI primer set. One entry per CDR3 protein results from TCRdb running MiXCR on the multiplex PCR reads. Among approximately 300,000 distinct CDR3 sequences, approximately 19% were seen once, and the ten largest hold less than 40%. Input material: blood. All receptors derive from a man between 45 and 60 years old with Graves' ophthalmopathy.

This rearrangement joins TRBV4-1 to TRBJ2-3; the match to TRBD2 covers 7 bases. This CDR3 comprises 16 residues. Looked up from germline, CDR1 is MGHRA and CDR2 is YSYEKL. V lost 0 bases to trimming and J lost 6 bases; unmatched junction nucleotides: 9. This chain's CDR3 is CASSQDGGVLADTQYF. The CDR3 DNA follows: TGCGCCAGCAGCCAAGATGGGGGGGTACTAGCCGATACGCAGTATTTT.

This clonotype was observed a handful of times. V and J are TRBV5-6 and TRBJ2-7; tentative D call: TRBD1 (5 bases). The CDR3 sequence is 13 residues long. Between the trimmed V and J ends, which lost 1 base and 5 bases, there was a span of 10 bases. CDR1 SGHDT and CDR2 YYEEEE come from the germline V gene. The CDR3 loop is CASSLSSRDEQYF. As DNA, the CDR3 is TGTGCCAGCAGCTTGTCCTCCAGGGACGAGCAGTACTTC.

This clonotype occurred a few times. The J gene is TRBJ2-5, the V gene TRBV12-3 or TRBV12-4; D is uncertain. V lost 7 bases and J 4 bases, leaving 13 bases between the germline ends. The CDR3 consists of 13 residues. CDR3 sequence reads: CASTTLTAETQYF. CDR3 DNA sequence: TGTGCCAGCACTACCCTTACGGCAGAGACCCAGTACTTC.

This clonotype was detected only a few times. The rearrangement links TRBV30 to TRBJ2-7; possible D gene TRBD2, 6 bases. Germline lookup yields CDR1 GTSNPN and CDR2 SVGIG (reference sequence). This CDR3 contains 13 residues. V was shortened by 0 bases and J by 2 bases, with 8 bases between the two germline ends. The CDR3 nucleotides are TGTGCCTGGAGTGTACGACTAGCCTACGAGCAGTACTTC. Protein: CAWSVRLAYEQYF.

The rearrangement uses TRBV11-3 and TRBJ2-5; D tentatively reads TRBD1 or TRBD2 (7 bases each). Germline CDR1 reads SGHNT; CDR2 reads YENEEA. V gave up 3 bases and J gave up 5 bases, with 16 bases separating them. This CDR3 comprises 15 residues. The CDR3 DNA follows: TGTGCCAGCAGCTTGGGAGGGACAGTCCTCGAGACCCAGTACTTC. Translating gives CASSLGGTVLETQYF.

The genes are TRBV29-1 and TRBJ2-7; D may correspond to TRBD1 or TRBD2 (5 bases each). This CDR3 comprises 13 residues. Trimming left V 6 bases short and J 3 bases short, with 15 bases between. The germline V gene has CDR1 SQVTM and CDR2 ANQGSEA. The CDR3 reads CSVRRGASYEQYF. DNA of the CDR3: TGCAGCGTCCGCCGAGGGGCGAGCTACGAGCAGTACTTC.

This clonotype appeared once. Being one base from a much bigger clone, this may be a read error. The chain joins TRBV12-3 or TRBV12-4 to TRBJ2-1; a weak D match, TRBD2 (6 bases). CDR3 size: 16 residues. CDR3 sequence reads: CASSLGGLRAYNGQFF. The CDR3 DNA follows: TGTGCCAGCAGCCTTGGAGGACTACGGGCCTACAATGGGCAGTTCTTC.

The genes are TRBV7-9 and TRBJ2-4; D may be TRBD1 (5 bases). Trimming pared 1 base from V and 8 bases from J, leaving 12 bases between. The length of the CDR3 is 14 residues. Germline V gene lookup returns CDR1 SEHNR and CDR2 FQNEAQ (reference sequence). In DNA, the CDR3 is TGTGCCAGCAGCTTAGGTGGCAGGGTGGACATTCAGTACTTC. This translates into CASSLGGRVDIQYF.

This chain connects TRBV9 to TRBJ2-5; 8 nucleotides align to TRBD1. CDR1 SGDLS and CDR2 YYNGEE come from the germline V gene. There are 15 residues in the CDR3. Trimming at V came to 6 bases and at J to 2 bases, leaving 9 bases not matched to a gene. In nucleotides, the CDR3 is TGTGCCAGCACCTGGGGGCAGGGGGCTCAAGAGACCCAGTACTTC. This sequence encodes CASTWGQGAQETQYF. Drawing the rest from reference TRBV9 and TRBJ2-5, the complete variable domain is DSGVTQTPKHLITATGQRVTLRCSPRSGDLSVYWYQQSLDQGLQFLIQYYNGEERAKGNILERFSAQQFPDLHSELNLSSLELGDSALYFCASTWGQGAQETQYFGPGTRLLVL.

This chain links TRBV2 with TRBJ1-1, with TRBD1 identical over 8 bases. Germline loops: CDR1 SNHLY, CDR2 FYNNEI. The CDR3 runs 14 residues. V was clipped by 7 bases and J by 5 bases; unmatched bases: 9. This CDR3 is CASTLTGDQTEAFF. In nucleotides, the CDR3 is TGTGCCAGCACCCTGACAGGGGATCAAACTGAAGCTTTCTTT. Using reference TRBV2 and TRBJ1-1 for the parts outside the CDR3, the full variable domain is EPEVTQTPSHQVTQMGQEVILRCVPISNHLYFYWYRQILGQKVEFLVSFYNNEISEKSEIFDDQFSVERPDGSNFTLKIRSTKLEDSAMYFCASTLTGDQTEAFFGQGTRLTVV.

This CDR3 is CASSRDIGETQYF. CDR3 coding DNA: TGTGCCAGCTCACGTGACATTGGGGAGACCCAGTACTTC. The J gene is TRBJ2-5, the V gene TRBV18; no definite D call. Germline CDR1 KGHSH, CDR2 LQKENI. The CDR3 totals 13 residues. V was cut by 4 bases and J by 5 bases, with 11 bases left in between. The entire variable domain, with the rest obtained from reference TRBV18 and TRBJ2-5, is as follows: NAGVMQNPRHLVRRRGQEARLRCSPMKGHSHVYWYRQLPEEGLKFMVYLQKENIIDESGMPKERFSAEFPKEGPSILRIQQVVRGDSAAYFCASSRDIGETQYFGPGTRLLVL.

The CDR3 DNA reads as TGCGCCAGCAGCCCGGACAGGTACTACGAGCAGTACTTC. Translated, it gives CASSPDRYYEQYF. The gene calls are TRBV4-1 and TRBJ2-7; TRBD1 matches at 7 bases. Germline V gene lookup returns CDR1 MGHRA and CDR2 YSYEKL. With 4 bases clipped from V and 3 bases from J, the junction kept 3 bases outside the gene matches. The CDR3 covers 13 residues.

The rearrangement uses TRBV6-2 or TRBV6-3 and TRBJ2-7; 12 bases agree with TRBD2. The CDR3 is made up of 15 amino acids. Germline trimming cut 6 bases from V and 4 bases from J; bases unmatched to any gene: 7. Looked up from germline, CDR1 is MNHEY and CDR2 is SVGEGT. The CDR3 protein is CASRHSGTSGYEQYF. CDR3 nucleotides: TGTGCCAGCAGACACTCCGGGACTAGCGGGTACGAGCAGTACTTC.

Only a few counts were recorded for this clonotype. This chain uses TRBV6-1 with TRBJ2-7; possibly TRBD1 for D (6 bases). The CDR3 is made up of 13 amino acids. Trimming took off 6 bases at V and 4 bases at J, with 13 bases between the two ends. Germline V gene data show CDR1 as MNHNS and CDR2 as SASEGT. The CDR3 DNA is TGTGCCAGCAGCAGGGACAAATTTTACGAGCAGTACTTC. It translates to CASSRDKFYEQYF.

In nucleotides, the CDR3 is TGTGCCAGCAGCGAGGGGGTCAGAAGCTATGGCTACACCTTC. This encodes CASSEGVRSYGYTF. The V gene is TRBV9, the J gene TRBJ1-2; possibly TRBD1 for D (6 bases). The CDR3 length is 14 residues. Trimming stripped 3 bases from V and 4 bases from J, with 13 bases between. Germline CDR1 is SGDLS and CDR2 is YYNGEE.

The chain recombines TRBV27 with TRBJ1-5; D ambiguous. Germline V gene lookup returns CDR1 MNHEY and CDR2 SMNVEV (reference sequence). V was pared by 3 bases and J by 1 base, with 7 bases between. CDR3 length: 14 amino acids. CDR3 sequence: CASSFSRSNQPQHF. The CDR3 bases are TGTGCCAGCAGTTTTTCACGGAGCAATCAGCCCCAGCATTTT.

The CDR3 here is CASSSRGDSYNEQFF. The CDR3, as DNA: TGTGCCAGCAGTTCCAGGGGGGACTCCTACAATGAGCAGTTCTTC. The genes are TRBV6-9 and TRBJ2-1, with TRBD1 as a possible D gene (7 bases). CDR3 length: 15 residues. Germline CDR1 and CDR2: MNHGY and SVAAGI. Trimming took off 4 bases at V and 0 bases at J, with 10 bases between the two ends.

This clonotype was recorded many times. The rearrangement uses TRBV10-3 and TRBJ2-3; 9 bases line up with TRBD2. Germline CDR1 reads ENHRY; CDR2 reads SYGVKD. The junction had 12 bases not matched to a gene; V was cut back by 2 bases and J by 9 bases. The CDR3 covers 16 residues. This CDR3 is CAISEAASGNPTTQYF. The CDR3 DNA reads TGTGCCATCAGTGAGGCGGCTAGCGGGAACCCAACAACGCAGTATTTT.